This T cell receptor (beta chain) emerged from a study of pediatric ulcerative colitis. The CDR3 spans 15 residues. Trimming shortened V by 5 bases and J by 6 bases, and 14 bases separated the two germline ends. CDR1 and CDR2 (germline): LNHDA, SQIVND (reference sequence). Sequencing was at survey level. Some clones are missing from TCRdb's copy, which holds only in-frame ones; the method was immunoSEQ multiplex PCR. The repertoire holds approximately 32,000 clones, with roughly four fifths as singletons. The receptor comes from a boy between 10 and 17 years old with severe ulcerative colitis. The chain employs TRBV19 and TRBJ1-6, with D possibly matching TRBD1 (6 bases). Specimen: blood. The CDR3 region is CASSSEGGSNSPLHF. In DNA form, the CDR3 reads TGTGCCAGTAGTTCCGAGGGGGGATCTAATTCACCCCTCCACTTT.